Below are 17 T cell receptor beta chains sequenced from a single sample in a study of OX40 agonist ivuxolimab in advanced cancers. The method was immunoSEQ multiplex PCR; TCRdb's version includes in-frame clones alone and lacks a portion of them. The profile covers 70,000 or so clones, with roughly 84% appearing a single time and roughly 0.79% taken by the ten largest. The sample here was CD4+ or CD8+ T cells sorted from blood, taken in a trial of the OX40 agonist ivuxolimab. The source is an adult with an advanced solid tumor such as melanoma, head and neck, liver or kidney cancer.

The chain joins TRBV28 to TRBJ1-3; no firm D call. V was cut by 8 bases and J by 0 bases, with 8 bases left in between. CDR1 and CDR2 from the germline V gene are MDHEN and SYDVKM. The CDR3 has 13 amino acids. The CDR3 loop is CASEAYSGNTIYF. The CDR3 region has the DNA TGTGCCAGCGAAGCTTACTCTGGAAACACCATATATTTT.

The CDR3 region is CASSLGGKDQPQHF. CDR3 nucleotide sequence: TGCGCCAGCAGCTTGGGAGGGAAGGATCAGCCCCAGCATTTT. The genes are TRBV5-1 and TRBJ1-5, with D uncertain. This CDR3 has 14 residues. Germline assignment: CDR1 SGHRS and CDR2 YFSETQ. The V and J ends lost 0 bases and 5 bases respectively, with 9 bases between them. Full variable domain (missing parts from reference TRBV5-1 and TRBJ1-5): KAGVTQTPRYLIKTRGQQVTLSCSPISGHRSVSWYQQTPGQGLQFLFEYFSETQRNKGNFPGRFSGRQFSNSRSEMNVSTLELGDSALYLCASSLGGKDQPQHFGDGTRLSIL.

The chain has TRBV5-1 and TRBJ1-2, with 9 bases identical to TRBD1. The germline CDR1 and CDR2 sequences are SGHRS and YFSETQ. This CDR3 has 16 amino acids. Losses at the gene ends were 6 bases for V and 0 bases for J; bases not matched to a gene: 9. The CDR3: CASNLGTGLSNYGYTF. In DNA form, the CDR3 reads TGCGCCAGCAACCTCGGGACAGGGTTATCTAACTATGGCTACACCTTC.

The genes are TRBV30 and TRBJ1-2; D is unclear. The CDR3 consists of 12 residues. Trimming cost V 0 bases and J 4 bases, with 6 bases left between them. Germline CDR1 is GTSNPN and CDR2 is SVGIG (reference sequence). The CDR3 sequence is CAWSVTTYGYTF. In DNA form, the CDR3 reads TGTGCCTGGAGTGTGACGACCTATGGCTACACCTTC.

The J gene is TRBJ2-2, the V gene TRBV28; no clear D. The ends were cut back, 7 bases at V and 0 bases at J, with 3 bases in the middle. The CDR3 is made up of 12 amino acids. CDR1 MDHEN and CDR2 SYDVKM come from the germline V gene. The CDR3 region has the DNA TGTGCCAGCACTCCGAACACCGGGGAGCTGTTTTTT. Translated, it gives CASTPNTGELFF.

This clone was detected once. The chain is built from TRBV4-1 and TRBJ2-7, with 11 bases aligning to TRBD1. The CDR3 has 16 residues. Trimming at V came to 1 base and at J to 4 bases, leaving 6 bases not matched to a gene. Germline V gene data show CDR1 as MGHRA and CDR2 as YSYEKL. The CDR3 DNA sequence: TGCGCCAGCAGCCAAGCCCGGGACAGGGGGGCATACGAGCAGTACTTC. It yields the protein CASSQARDRGAYEQYF.

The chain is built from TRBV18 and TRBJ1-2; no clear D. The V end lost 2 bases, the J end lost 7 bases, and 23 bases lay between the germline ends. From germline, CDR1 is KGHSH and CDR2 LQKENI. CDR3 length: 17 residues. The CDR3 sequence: CASSPSLLGSDRLGYTF. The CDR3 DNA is TGTGCCAGCTCACCATCCCTTTTAGGTTCCGATCGGCTTGGCTACACCTTC.

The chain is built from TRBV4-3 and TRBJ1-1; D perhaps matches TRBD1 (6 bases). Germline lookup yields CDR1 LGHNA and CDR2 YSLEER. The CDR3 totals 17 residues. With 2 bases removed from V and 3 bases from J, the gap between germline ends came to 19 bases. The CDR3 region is CASSQYTRGGGDTEAFF. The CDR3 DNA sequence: TGCGCCAGCAGCCAATATACCCGGGGAGGGGGTGACACTGAAGCTTTCTTT.

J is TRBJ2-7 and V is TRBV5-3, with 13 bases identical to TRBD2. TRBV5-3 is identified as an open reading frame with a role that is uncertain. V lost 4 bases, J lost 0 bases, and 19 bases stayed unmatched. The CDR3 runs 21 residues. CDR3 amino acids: CARSLTGRTSGSPHSSYEQYF. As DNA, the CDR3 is TGTGCCAGAAGCCTAACGGGTCGGACTAGCGGGAGTCCCCATAGCTCCTACGAGCAGTACTTC.

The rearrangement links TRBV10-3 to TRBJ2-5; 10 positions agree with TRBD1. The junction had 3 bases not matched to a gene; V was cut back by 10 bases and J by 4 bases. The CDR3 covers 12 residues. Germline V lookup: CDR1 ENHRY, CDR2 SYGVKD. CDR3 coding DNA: TGTGCCACCCGGGACAGGGGAGAGACCCAGTACTTC. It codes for CATRDRGETQYF.

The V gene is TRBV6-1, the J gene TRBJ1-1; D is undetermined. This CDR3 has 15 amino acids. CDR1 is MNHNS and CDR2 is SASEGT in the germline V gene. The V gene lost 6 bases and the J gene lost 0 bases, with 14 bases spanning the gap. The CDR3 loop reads CASRPLTALNTEAFF. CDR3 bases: TGTGCCAGCAGGCCACTTACAGCTTTGAACACTGAAGCTTTCTTT.

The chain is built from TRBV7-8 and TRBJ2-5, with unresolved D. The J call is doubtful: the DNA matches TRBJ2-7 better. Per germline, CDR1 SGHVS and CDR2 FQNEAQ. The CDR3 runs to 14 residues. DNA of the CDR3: TGTGCCAGCAGCTTAGGTCCCGTCGCCTACGAGCAGTACTTC. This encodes CASSLGPVAYEQYF.

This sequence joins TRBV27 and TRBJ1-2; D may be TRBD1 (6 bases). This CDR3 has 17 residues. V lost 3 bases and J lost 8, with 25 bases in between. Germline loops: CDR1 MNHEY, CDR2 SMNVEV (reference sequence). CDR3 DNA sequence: TGTGCCAGCAGTTTCGACGGGACAACACCCAGCTCTGGCGGCTACACCTTC. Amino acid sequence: CASSFDGTTPSSGGYTF.

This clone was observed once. The CDR3 nucleotides read TGTGCCAGCAGCTTAGACTTGAACACTGAAGCTTTCTTT. Its protein product is CASSLDLNTEAFF. This chain joins TRBV7-9 and TRBJ1-1; D unresolved. The CDR3 has 13 amino acids. The V and J ends lost 1 base and 0 bases respectively, with 3 bases between them. Germline loops: CDR1 SEHNR, CDR2 FQNEAQ (reference sequence). Full variable domain (rest looked up from reference TRBV7-9 and TRBJ1-1): DTGVSQNPRHKITKRGQNVTFRCDPISEHNRLYWYRQTLGQGPEFLTYFQNEAQLEKSRLLSDRFSAERPKGSFSTLEIQRTEQGDSAMYLCASSLDLNTEAFFGQGTRLTVV.

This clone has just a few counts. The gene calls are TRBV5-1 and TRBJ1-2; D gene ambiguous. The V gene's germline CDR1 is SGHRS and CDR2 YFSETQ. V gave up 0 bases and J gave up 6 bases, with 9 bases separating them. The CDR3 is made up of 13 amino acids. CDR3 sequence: CASSLDPGDGYTF. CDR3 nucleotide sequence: TGCGCCAGCAGCTTGGACCCCGGGGATGGCTACACCTTC.

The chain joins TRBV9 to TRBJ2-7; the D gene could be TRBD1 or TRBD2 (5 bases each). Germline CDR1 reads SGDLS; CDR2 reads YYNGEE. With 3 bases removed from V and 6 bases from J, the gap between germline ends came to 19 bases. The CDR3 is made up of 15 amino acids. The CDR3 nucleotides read TGTGCCAGCAGCGCCGGGACCCAGAGATGGAGCGAGCAGTACTTC. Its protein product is CASSAGTQRWSEQYF.

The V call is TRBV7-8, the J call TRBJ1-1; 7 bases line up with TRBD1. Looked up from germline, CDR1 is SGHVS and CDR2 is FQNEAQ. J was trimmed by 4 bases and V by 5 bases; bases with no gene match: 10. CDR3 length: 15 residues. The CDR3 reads CASSVRGQGITEAFF. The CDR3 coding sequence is TGTGCCAGCAGCGTAAGGGGGCAGGGGATCACTGAAGCTTTCTTT.